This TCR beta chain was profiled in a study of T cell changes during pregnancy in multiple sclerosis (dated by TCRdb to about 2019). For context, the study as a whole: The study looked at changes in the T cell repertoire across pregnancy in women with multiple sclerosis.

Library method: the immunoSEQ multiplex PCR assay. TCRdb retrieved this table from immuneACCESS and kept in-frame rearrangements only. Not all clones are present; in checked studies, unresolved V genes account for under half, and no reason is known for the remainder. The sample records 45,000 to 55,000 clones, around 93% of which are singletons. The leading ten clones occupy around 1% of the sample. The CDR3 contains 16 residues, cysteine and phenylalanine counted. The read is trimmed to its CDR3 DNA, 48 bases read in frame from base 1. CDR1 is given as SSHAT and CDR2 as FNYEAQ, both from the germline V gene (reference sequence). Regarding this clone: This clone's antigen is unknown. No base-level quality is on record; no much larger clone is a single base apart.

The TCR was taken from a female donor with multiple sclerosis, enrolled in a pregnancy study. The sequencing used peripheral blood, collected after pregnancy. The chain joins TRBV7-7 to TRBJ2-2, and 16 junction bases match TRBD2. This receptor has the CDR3 CASGLAGGPWTGELFF. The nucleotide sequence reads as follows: TGTGCGTCGGGACTAGCGGGGGGGCCGTGGACCGGGGAGCTGTTTTTT.